These T cell receptor beta chains were read from a single sample in a study of T cells in Graves' hyperthyroidism and ophthalmopathy. TCRdb processed the multiplex PCR reads anew with MiXCR; each CDR3 protein has one entry. The sample holds over 700,000 distinct CDR3 sequences; roughly 32% are singletons and the top ten take around 31%. Sequencing was done on a sample of blood. The receptor set was obtained from a woman aged 40 to 49 with Graves' hyperthyroidism. Both conserved end residues are part of each CDR3. The D gene is left open where the match is weak. For some rows the clone size is stated as once, few or many, or as a class when expanded; others skip it.

abundance	d_gene	v_gene	j_gene	CDR3aa	CDR3nt
many	TRBD1	TRBV29-1	TRBJ2-2	CSVDPDRGTGELFF	TGCAGCGTTGATCCGGACAGGGGCACCGGGGAGCTGTTTTTT
NA	TRBD2	TRBV29-1	TRBJ2-7	CSAREGWEQYF	TGCAGCGCTAGGGAGGGATGGGAGCAGTACTTC
many	TRBD1	TRBV20-1	TRBJ1-5	CSASSPGQPNQPQHF	TGCAGTGCTAGCAGTCCGGGACAGCCTAATCAGCCCCAGCATTTT
many	TRBD1	TRBV7-9	TRBJ2-7	CASSSSGTGGLSYEQYF	TGTGCCAGCAGCTCCTCCGGGACAGGGGGCCTCTCCTACGAGCAGTACTTC
NA	NA	TRBV15	TRBJ1-3	CATSTRAENTIYF	TGTGCCACCAGCACCAGGGCGGAGAACACCATATATTTT
few	TRBD1	TRBV6-1	TRBJ1-6	CASSPGQISYNSPLHF	TGTGCCAGCAGTCCGGGACAGATCTCCTATAATTCACCCCTCCACTTT
NA	NA	TRBV29-1	TRBJ2-5	CSVEQTGSNQPQYF	TGCAGCGTTGAGCAGACGGGTAGCAATCAGCCCCAGTACTTC
few	NA	TRBV7-3	TRBJ1-1	CASSLIRAEGNTEAFF	TGTGCCAGCAGCTTAATACGGGCCGAGGGGAACACTGAAGCTTTCTTT
many	NA	TRBV10-3	TRBJ2-5	CAISDLAGQKETQYF	TGTGCCATCAGTGATCTAGCTGGACAGAAAGAGACCCAGTACTTC
few	NA	TRBV5-8	TRBJ1-1	CASSVSTGGIGEAFF	TGTGCCAGCAGCGTATCTACCGGGGGCATCGGTGAAGCTTTCTTT
NA	NA	TRBV20-1	TRBJ2-7	CSAEDVYEQYF	TGCAGTGCCGAGGACGTCTACGAGCAGTACTTC
many	NA	TRBV29-1	TRBJ1-4	CSGRVEGTGKLFF	TGCAGCGGCCGGGTTGAGGGCACGGGAAAACTGTTTTTT
NA	TRBD2	TRBV19	TRBJ2-5	CVTSGSWQETQYF	TGTGTCACTAGCGGGAGCTGGCAAGAGACCCAGTACTTC
NA	NA	TRBV29-1	TRBJ2-5	CSVMGGLGQETQYF	TGCAGCGTTATGGGGGGCCTGGGGCAAGAGACCCAGTACTTC
few	NA	TRBV11-3	TRBJ1-2	CASRRKGGVYYGYTF	TGTGCCAGCAGACGGAAAGGGGGAGTTTACTATGGCTACACCTTC
NA	TRBD1	TRBV7-9	TRBJ1-2	CASSLSLGQGGGYTF	TGTGCCAGCAGCTTATCTCTCGGACAGGGGGGTGGCTACACCTTC
NA	NA	TRBV20-1	TRBJ2-7	CSASKQMTTSSYEQYF	TGCAGTGCTTCCAAACAAATGACAACTAGCTCCTACGAGCAGTACTTC
NA	TRBD1	TRBV7-9	TRBJ2-7	CASSLATRGPESTNYEQYF	TGTGCCAGCAGCTTAGCGACCAGGGGGCCAGAATCAACGAACTACGAGCAGTACTTC
few	NA	TRBV2	TRBJ1-1	CASSPRRGRNTEAFF	TGTGCCAGCAGTCCCAGACGGGGGAGGAACACTGAAGCTTTCTTT
NA	NA	TRBV19	TRBJ1-2	CASRGSEGYTF	TGTGCCAGTAGGGGAAGTGAGGGCTACACCTTC
NA	NA	TRBV19	TRBJ1-2	CASSFRGTGYGYTF	TGTGCCAGCAGTTTTAGGGGCACCGGCTATGGCTACACCTTC
NA	TRBD2	TRBV7-2	TRBJ2-7	CASRETYGGDYEQYF	TGTGCCAGCAGGGAGACTTACGGGGGGGATTACGAGCAGTACTTC
few	TRBD1	TRBV11-2	TRBJ2-5	CASSPLPDRGQETQYF	TGTGCCAGCAGCCCACTACCCGACAGGGGGCAAGAGACCCAGTACTTC
many	NA	TRBV7-2	TRBJ1-1	CASSLEFGITEAFF	TGTGCCAGCAGCTTGGAATTCGGTATCACTGAAGCTTTCTTT
NA	NA	TRBV19	TRBJ2-7	CASSMTGSTSYEQYF	TGTGCCAGTAGTATGACAGGTTCAACCTCCTACGAGCAGTACTTC
NA	NA	TRBV5-1	TRBJ2-5	CASSPGPSREETQYF	TGCGCCAGCAGCCCGGGGCCGAGTCGGGAGGAGACCCAGTACTTC
NA	NA	TRBV5-5	TRBJ1-2	CASSLTGLVSGYTF	TGTGCCAGCAGCTTGACAGGGTTGGTCTCTGGCTACACCTTC
NA	TRBD2	TRBV7-9	TRBJ2-3	CASSSIAGLAGSDTQYF	TGTGCCAGCAGCTCGATAGCGGGACTAGCGGGGTCAGATACGCAGTATTTT
few	NA	TRBV14	TRBJ1-6	CASSHWGKEGPRSPLHF	TGTGCCAGCAGCCACTGGGGAAAGGAGGGCCCTCGATCACCCCTCCACTTT
many	NA	TRBV2	TRBJ2-7	CASSAGTASYEQYF	TGTGCCAGCAGTGCCGGGACTGCCTCCTACGAGCAGTACTTC
many	TRBD1	TRBV6-6	TRBJ1-2	CASTEGQGAFGYTF	TGTGCCAGCACCGAAGGACAGGGGGCATTTGGCTACACCTTC
NA	NA	TRBV15	TRBJ1-2	CATSRGLSGYTF	TGTGCCACCAGCAGAGGCCTCTCTGGCTACACCTTC
few	NA	TRBV20-1	TRBJ1-6	CSARDMSQGHYNSPLHF	TGCAGTGCTAGAGATATGTCCCAAGGCCACTATAATTCACCCCTCCACTTT
once	NA	TRBV29-1	TRBJ2-7	CSVEGGGGPYEQYF	TGCAGCGTTGAAGGAGGAGGGGGGCCCTACGAGCAGTACTTC
once	TRBD1	TRBV19	TRBJ1-3	CASRQGSSTIYF	TGTGCCAGTCGACAGGGGAGTAGCACCATATATTTT
many	TRBD1	TRBV7-2	TRBJ1-1	CASSLGGQELYMNTEAFF	TGTGCCAGCAGCTTAGGGGGACAGGAACTTTACATGAACACTGAAGCTTTCTTT
NA	TRBD1	TRBV7-3	TRBJ1-2	CASSLSRDRGNYGYTF	TGTGCCAGCAGCTTAAGCCGGGACAGGGGGAACTATGGCTACACCTTC
many	TRBD1	TRBV25-1	TRBJ2-7	CASSEYGQGVFDEQYF	TGTGCCAGCAGTGAATACGGACAGGGCGTTTTCGACGAGCAGTACTTC
NA	NA	TRBV29-1	TRBJ1-5	CSVADQDEHF	TGCAGCGTCGCGGACCAGGACGAGCATTTT
many	TRBD1	TRBV7-2	TRBJ2-5	CASSRQGSETQYF	TGTGCCAGCAGCAGACAGGGCTCGGAGACCCAGTACTTC
NA	NA	TRBV3-1	TRBJ2-7	CASSQGDRIRGYEQYF	TGTGCCAGCAGCCAAGGTGACAGGATTCGAGGGTACGAGCAGTACTTC
few	NA	TRBV12-3/TRBV12-4	TRBJ2-7	CASTQGGGEQYF	TGTGCCAGCACCCAGGGGGGGGGAGAGCAGTACTTC
NA	NA	TRBV7-8	TRBJ1-2	CASSPYPRGRNYGYTF	TGTGCCAGCTCACCCTATCCCCGGGGCCGGAACTATGGCTACACCTTC
few	TRBD2	TRBV4-3	TRBJ2-7	CASSPQRGLAGSNEQYF	TGCGCCAGCAGCCCTCAACGGGGGCTAGCGGGATCCAACGAGCAGTACTTC
once	NA	TRBV6-5	TRBJ2-6	CASSLADGANVLTF	TGTGCCAGCAGCTTAGCGGACGGGGCCAACGTCCTGACTTTC
many	NA	TRBV28	TRBJ2-5	CASSWGKTQYF	TGTGCCAGCAGTTGGGGGAAGACCCAGTACTTC